These T cell receptor beta chains were read from a single sample in a study of PD-L1 blockade in urothelial cancer. Profiled with immunoSEQ multiplex PCR; TCRdb holds only in-frame clones, not every one. Of about 93,000 clones listed, around 89% are singletons. Sequencing was performed on PBMCs, taken around atezolizumab (anti-PD-L1) treatment. Receptors originate from a man aged 60-69 years with urothelial cancer. CDR3s include the opening cysteine and the closing phenylalanine or tryptophan. Each record gives: clone size, J gene, V gene, D gene, CDR3 DNA, CDR3 protein. D genes are given only for firm matches. The size entry is marked missing in some rows and otherwise reads once, few, many or a size class.

clone_size: .
j_call: TRBJ2-6
v_call: TRBV5-4
d_call: .
cdr3_nt: TGTGCCAGCAGCGAACAGGGCTCTGGGGCCAACGTCCTGACTTTC
cdr3_aa: CASSEQGSGANVLTF

clone_size: .
j_call: TRBJ1-5
v_call: TRBV7-6
d_call: .
cdr3_nt: TGTGCCAGCAGCTTAGAACATCGCGGTCAGCCCCAGCATTTT
cdr3_aa: CASSLEHRGQPQHF

clone_size: .
j_call: TRBJ2-3
v_call: TRBV4-1
d_call: TRBD1
cdr3_nt: TGCGCCAGCAGCGACCACAGGGGTTTGGCAGATACGCAGTATTTT
cdr3_aa: CASSDHRGLADTQYF

clone_size: .
j_call: TRBJ1-5
v_call: TRBV28
d_call: .
cdr3_nt: TGTGCCAGCAGTTCGCGACTGAGTTATAGCAATCAGCCCCAGCATTTT
cdr3_aa: CASSSRLSYSNQPQHF

clone_size: .
j_call: TRBJ2-2
v_call: TRBV5-4
d_call: TRBD1
cdr3_nt: TGTGCCAGCAGCAAAGGACAGGGAAGCGGGGAGCTGTTTTTT
cdr3_aa: CASSKGQGSGELFF

clone_size: .
j_call: TRBJ2-1
v_call: TRBV29-1
d_call: .
cdr3_nt: TGCAGCGTTGAAGGGGGGGTCTCAGGGCAGTTCTTC
cdr3_aa: CSVEGGVSGQFF

clone_size: once
j_call: TRBJ2-1
v_call: TRBV7-8
d_call: TRBD2
cdr3_nt: TGTGCCAGCAGACCAGCGGGAGGCTCCTACAATGAGCAGTTCTTC
cdr3_aa: CASRPAGGSYNEQFF

clone_size: .
j_call: TRBJ2-3
v_call: TRBV15
d_call: .
cdr3_nt: TGTGCCACCAGCGTGTTCAACACAGATACGCAGTATTTT
cdr3_aa: CATSVFNTDTQYF

clone_size: .
j_call: TRBJ1-2
v_call: TRBV4-3
d_call: TRBD1
cdr3_nt: TGCGCCAGCAGCCAAGATAGAGACAGGGGAAGGGGCTACACCTTC
cdr3_aa: CASSQDRDRGRGYTF

clone_size: .
j_call: TRBJ2-7
v_call: TRBV7-6
d_call: TRBD2
cdr3_nt: TGTGCCAGCAGCCTGGGGGGGAGGGAGCAGTACTTC
cdr3_aa: CASSLGGREQYF

clone_size: .
j_call: TRBJ2-1
v_call: TRBV18
d_call: .
cdr3_nt: TGTGCCAGCTCGGGGGGTTCTGAGCAGTTCTTC
cdr3_aa: CASSGGSEQFF

clone_size: .
j_call: TRBJ1-2
v_call: TRBV19
d_call: .
cdr3_nt: TGTGCCAGTAGTATGAGAGACACTAGTTTAAACTATGGCTACACCTTC
cdr3_aa: CASSMRDTSLNYGYTF

clone_size: .
j_call: TRBJ2-2
v_call: TRBV7-3
d_call: .
cdr3_nt: TGTGCCAGCAGCAACGGACAGAACACCGGGGAGCTGTTTTTT
cdr3_aa: CASSNGQNTGELFF

clone_size: .
j_call: TRBJ2-2
v_call: TRBV27
d_call: .
cdr3_nt: TGTGCCAGCAGTCCACGAGCACAGTTTGCCGGGGAGCTGTTTTTT
cdr3_aa: CASSPRAQFAGELFF

clone_size: .
j_call: TRBJ2-5
v_call: TRBV6-1
d_call: TRBD2
cdr3_nt: TGTGCCAGCAGTGACGGGGGGGCCGTTGGAGAGACCCAGTACTTC
cdr3_aa: CASSDGGAVGETQYF

clone_size: once
j_call: TRBJ2-5
v_call: TRBV2
d_call: .
cdr3_nt: TGTGCCAGCAGTGATTCAACAGGGACGGAGACCCAGTACTTC
cdr3_aa: CASSDSTGTETQYF

clone_size: .
j_call: TRBJ2-2
v_call: TRBV5-1
d_call: TRBD2
cdr3_nt: TGCGCCAGCAGCATGGCACCACAACTAGCGGGGGGATTGACCGGGGAGCTGTTTTTT
cdr3_aa: CASSMAPQLAGGLTGELFF

clone_size: .
j_call: TRBJ2-7
v_call: TRBV4-2
d_call: .
cdr3_nt: TGTGCCAGCAGCCGGGGCGGCTTTCCGACCGAGCAGTACTTC
cdr3_aa: CASSRGGFPTEQYF

clone_size: .
j_call: TRBJ2-1
v_call: TRBV7-9
d_call: TRBD2
cdr3_nt: TGTGCCAGCAGCATGGCGGGAGGGAGGAATGAGCAGTTCTTC
cdr3_aa: CASSMAGGRNEQFF

clone_size: once
j_call: TRBJ1-1
v_call: TRBV12-2
d_call: .
cdr3_nt: TGTGCAAGTCGCTACCCAGGTACTGAAGCTTTCTTT
cdr3_aa: CASRYPGTEAFF

clone_size: .
j_call: TRBJ2-3
v_call: TRBV7-2
d_call: .
cdr3_nt: TGTGCCAGCAGCTTGGTTACAGACACAGATACGCAGTATTTT
cdr3_aa: CASSLVTDTDTQYF

clone_size: .
j_call: TRBJ2-3
v_call: TRBV27
d_call: TRBD2
cdr3_nt: TGTGCCAGCAGTCTTAAACTCAAAGCGGGAGATTTTGGAGATACGCAGTATTTT
cdr3_aa: CASSLKLKAGDFGDTQYF

clone_size: .
j_call: TRBJ1-1
v_call: TRBV7-2
d_call: .
cdr3_nt: TGTGCCAGCAGCTTAGCGTACGGGAACACTGAAGCTTTCTTT
cdr3_aa: CASSLAYGNTEAFF

clone_size: .
j_call: TRBJ1-3
v_call: TRBV7-9
d_call: .
cdr3_nt: TGTGCCAGCAGCCGGGGAGGGTTTGGAAACACCATATATTTT
cdr3_aa: CASSRGGFGNTIYF

clone_size: .
j_call: TRBJ1-2
v_call: TRBV4-3
d_call: TRBD1
cdr3_nt: TGCGCCAGCAGCCAAGACAGGGGGTATGGCTACACCTTC
cdr3_aa: CASSQDRGYGYTF

clone_size: .
j_call: TRBJ1-2
v_call: TRBV15
d_call: .
cdr3_nt: TGTGCCACCAGCAGAGATTCTCAGGGCTATGGCTACACCTTC
cdr3_aa: CATSRDSQGYGYTF

clone_size: .
j_call: TRBJ1-2
v_call: TRBV11-3
d_call: .
cdr3_nt: TGTGCCAGCAGCTTGGACGGGAATGGCTACACCTTC
cdr3_aa: CASSLDGNGYTF

clone_size: .
j_call: TRBJ2-1
v_call: TRBV5-6
d_call: .
cdr3_nt: TGTGCCAGCAGCTTAACAGGGTACAATGAGCAGTTCTTC
cdr3_aa: CASSLTGYNEQFF

clone_size: once
j_call: TRBJ1-5
v_call: TRBV6-1
d_call: TRBD1
cdr3_nt: TGTGCCAGCACCCAACGGGACAGGGACCATCAGCCCCAGCATTTT
cdr3_aa: CASTQRDRDHQPQHF

clone_size: .
j_call: TRBJ1-1
v_call: TRBV5-1
d_call: .
cdr3_nt: TGCGCCAGCAGCTTGGAGAGACAGAGGTCCATGAACACTGAAGCTTTCTTT
cdr3_aa: CASSLERQRSMNTEAFF

clone_size: .
j_call: TRBJ2-7
v_call: TRBV9
d_call: .
cdr3_nt: TGTGCCAGCAGCACAGAAACAGGGAGCGAGCAGTACTTC
cdr3_aa: CASSTETGSEQYF

clone_size: .
j_call: TRBJ1-2
v_call: TRBV6-6
d_call: TRBD1
cdr3_nt: TGTGCCACCCGACAGGGACGGATCCTTTATGGCTACACCTTC
cdr3_aa: CATRQGRILYGYTF

clone_size: .
j_call: TRBJ2-7
v_call: TRBV15
d_call: .
cdr3_nt: TGTGCCACCAGCAGACATAGGACTGGGTCCTACGAGCAGTACTTC
cdr3_aa: CATSRHRTGSYEQYF

clone_size: .
j_call: TRBJ2-6
v_call: TRBV6-1
d_call: .
cdr3_nt: TGTGCCAGCAGTGACCCGGGAAGACAATACTCTGGGGCCAACGTCCTGACTTTC
cdr3_aa: CASSDPGRQYSGANVLTF

clone_size: .
j_call: TRBJ1-2
v_call: TRBV6-6
d_call: .
cdr3_nt: TGTGCCAGCAGTTACGGCCCAGGAAGTGGCTACACCTTC
cdr3_aa: CASSYGPGSGYTF

clone_size: .
j_call: TRBJ2-5
v_call: TRBV2
d_call: TRBD2
cdr3_nt: TGTGCCAGCAGTATAGGCCGGGACTACGAAGAGACCCAGTACTTC
cdr3_aa: CASSIGRDYEETQYF

clone_size: .
j_call: TRBJ1-2
v_call: TRBV5-8
d_call: .
cdr3_nt: TGTGCCAGCAGCTTACGATTGGGAGCTGTATGGGTTAACTATGGCTACACCTTC
cdr3_aa: CASSLRLGAVWVNYGYTF

clone_size: .
j_call: TRBJ2-1
v_call: TRBV30
d_call: .
cdr3_nt: TGTGCCTGGAGGCGGGGCCAGACTGAGCAGTTCTTC
cdr3_aa: CAWRRGQTEQFF

clone_size: .
j_call: TRBJ1-1
v_call: TRBV11-2
d_call: .
cdr3_nt: TGTGCCAGCAGCTTAGACAGGTCGGAAGCTTTCTTT
cdr3_aa: CASSLDRSEAFF

clone_size: once
j_call: TRBJ1-1
v_call: TRBV5-1
d_call: TRBD1
cdr3_nt: TGCGCCAGCAGCTTGGTACAGGGGGCGACGGGCACTGAAGCTTTCTTT
cdr3_aa: CASSLVQGATGTEAFF

clone_size: .
j_call: TRBJ2-5
v_call: TRBV9
d_call: .
cdr3_nt: TGTGCCAGCAGCGTAGATCCAGAAGAGACCCAGTACTTC
cdr3_aa: CASSVDPEETQYF

clone_size: .
j_call: TRBJ1-1
v_call: TRBV29-1
d_call: TRBD1
cdr3_nt: TGCAGCGTTGGTCGGGACAGGGAGGCTTTCTTT
cdr3_aa: CSVGRDREAFF

clone_size: .
j_call: TRBJ2-7
v_call: TRBV7-2
d_call: .
cdr3_nt: TGTGCCAGCAGCTTAGCGGGAGCCCCGTCCGAGCAGTACTTC
cdr3_aa: CASSLAGAPSEQYF

clone_size: .
j_call: TRBJ1-3
v_call: TRBV7-8
d_call: .
cdr3_nt: TGTGCCAGCAGCTTATTAGGTCGGAGCTCTGGAAACACCATATATTTT
cdr3_aa: CASSLLGRSSGNTIYF

clone_size: .
j_call: TRBJ1-5
v_call: TRBV28
d_call: .
cdr3_nt: TGTGCCAGCAGGGAAGGGGATCAGCCCCAGCATTTT
cdr3_aa: CASREGDQPQHF

clone_size: .
j_call: TRBJ2-2
v_call: TRBV28
d_call: TRBD2
cdr3_nt: TGTGCCAGCTCGTGCCGGCTAGCGGGGGCCAACGAACACCGGGGAGCTGTTTTT
cdr3_aa: CASSCRLAGANEHRGAVF

clone_size: .
j_call: TRBJ2-7
v_call: TRBV6-1
d_call: .
cdr3_nt: TGTGCCAGCAGTGTGGGGCGATCCTACGAGCAGTACTTC
cdr3_aa: CASSVGRSYEQYF

clone_size: .
j_call: TRBJ2-7
v_call: TRBV27
d_call: .
cdr3_nt: TGTGCCAGCAATAACAGGGGGGGGACCTACGAGCAGTACTTC
cdr3_aa: CASNNRGGTYEQYF

clone_size: .
j_call: TRBJ2-1
v_call: TRBV27
d_call: .
cdr3_nt: TGTGCCAGCAGTCCCTACGCCGTAAGCTCCTACAATGAGCAGTTCTTC
cdr3_aa: CASSPYAVSSYNEQFF

clone_size: .
j_call: TRBJ2-6
v_call: TRBV13
d_call: .
cdr3_nt: TGTGCCAGCAGCTTAGGCCGCTTTCTGGGGAGTACAAAGGGGGCCAACGTCCTGACTTTC
cdr3_aa: CASSLGRFLGSTKGANVLTF

clone_size: .
j_call: TRBJ1-1
v_call: TRBV7-2
d_call: .
cdr3_nt: TGTGCCAGCAGCTCACAGGGAGGGATGAACACTGAAGCTTTCTTT
cdr3_aa: CASSSQGGMNTEAFF

clone_size: .
j_call: TRBJ1-3
v_call: TRBV19
d_call: .
cdr3_nt: TGTGCCAGTAGTTTCAGGGAAGACACCATATATTTT
cdr3_aa: CASSFREDTIYF

clone_size: .
j_call: TRBJ2-3
v_call: TRBV5-4
d_call: TRBD2
cdr3_nt: TGTGCCAGCAGCCCCTCCGGGACTAGGGGCACAGATACGCAGTATTTT
cdr3_aa: CASSPSGTRGTDTQYF

clone_size: .
j_call: TRBJ2-5
v_call: TRBV18
d_call: .
cdr3_nt: TGTGCCAGCTCACCGCCCGGACAGACGCAAGAGACCCAGTACTTC
cdr3_aa: CASSPPGQTQETQYF

clone_size: .
j_call: TRBJ1-2
v_call: TRBV6-1
d_call: .
cdr3_nt: TGTGCCAGCAGTGATGGGGGGGTGGGTGGCTACACCTTC
cdr3_aa: CASSDGGVGGYTF

clone_size: .
j_call: TRBJ2-7
v_call: TRBV6-5
d_call: .
cdr3_nt: TGTGCCAGCAGCGCCACAGGTGTCTACGAGCAGTACTTC
cdr3_aa: CASSATGVYEQYF

clone_size: .
j_call: TRBJ2-7
v_call: TRBV28
d_call: .
cdr3_nt: TGTGCCAGCAGTTTGGCAGCAGGGCTGGGGGAGCAGTACTTC
cdr3_aa: CASSLAAGLGEQYF

clone_size: .
j_call: TRBJ1-5
v_call: TRBV30
d_call: .
cdr3_nt: TGTGCCTGGACATCAAGAGCAAATCAGCCCCAGCATTTT
cdr3_aa: CAWTSRANQPQHF